This T cell receptor (beta chain) appears in the sequencing data of a study of blood T cells in healthy people across ages. General observations from the study: Both higher diversity and more naive CD4+ cells marked long-lived donors when set against aged donors. Diversity estimates drawn from one million T cells were deemed underestimates. Across samples, TCR beta diversity tracked strongly with naive T cell percentage.

A J-beta primer mix and a sample-barcoded 5' primer were used in a second PCR of roughly 7 to 12 cycles. With 12 random nucleotides, a template-switch adaptor tagged each individual cDNA molecule. Using its own MiXCR run on the 5' RACE reads, TCRdb lists one record per CDR3 protein. The top ten hold roughly 6.3% of the sample, which has over 1,200,000 distinct CDR3 sequences, around 55% seen once. V lost 3 bases, J lost 5 bases, and 10 bases lay in between. This CDR3 contains 13 residues. Concerning this clonotype itself: The antigen remains undetermined.

The TCR originated in a young man in good health. The sample was blood. This chain uses TRBV12-3 or TRBV12-4 with TRBJ1-2; no clear D. CDR3 sequence: CASSFFRRYGYTF. DNA for the CDR3: TGTGCCAGCAGTTTTTTTCGGCGATATGGCTACACCTTC.